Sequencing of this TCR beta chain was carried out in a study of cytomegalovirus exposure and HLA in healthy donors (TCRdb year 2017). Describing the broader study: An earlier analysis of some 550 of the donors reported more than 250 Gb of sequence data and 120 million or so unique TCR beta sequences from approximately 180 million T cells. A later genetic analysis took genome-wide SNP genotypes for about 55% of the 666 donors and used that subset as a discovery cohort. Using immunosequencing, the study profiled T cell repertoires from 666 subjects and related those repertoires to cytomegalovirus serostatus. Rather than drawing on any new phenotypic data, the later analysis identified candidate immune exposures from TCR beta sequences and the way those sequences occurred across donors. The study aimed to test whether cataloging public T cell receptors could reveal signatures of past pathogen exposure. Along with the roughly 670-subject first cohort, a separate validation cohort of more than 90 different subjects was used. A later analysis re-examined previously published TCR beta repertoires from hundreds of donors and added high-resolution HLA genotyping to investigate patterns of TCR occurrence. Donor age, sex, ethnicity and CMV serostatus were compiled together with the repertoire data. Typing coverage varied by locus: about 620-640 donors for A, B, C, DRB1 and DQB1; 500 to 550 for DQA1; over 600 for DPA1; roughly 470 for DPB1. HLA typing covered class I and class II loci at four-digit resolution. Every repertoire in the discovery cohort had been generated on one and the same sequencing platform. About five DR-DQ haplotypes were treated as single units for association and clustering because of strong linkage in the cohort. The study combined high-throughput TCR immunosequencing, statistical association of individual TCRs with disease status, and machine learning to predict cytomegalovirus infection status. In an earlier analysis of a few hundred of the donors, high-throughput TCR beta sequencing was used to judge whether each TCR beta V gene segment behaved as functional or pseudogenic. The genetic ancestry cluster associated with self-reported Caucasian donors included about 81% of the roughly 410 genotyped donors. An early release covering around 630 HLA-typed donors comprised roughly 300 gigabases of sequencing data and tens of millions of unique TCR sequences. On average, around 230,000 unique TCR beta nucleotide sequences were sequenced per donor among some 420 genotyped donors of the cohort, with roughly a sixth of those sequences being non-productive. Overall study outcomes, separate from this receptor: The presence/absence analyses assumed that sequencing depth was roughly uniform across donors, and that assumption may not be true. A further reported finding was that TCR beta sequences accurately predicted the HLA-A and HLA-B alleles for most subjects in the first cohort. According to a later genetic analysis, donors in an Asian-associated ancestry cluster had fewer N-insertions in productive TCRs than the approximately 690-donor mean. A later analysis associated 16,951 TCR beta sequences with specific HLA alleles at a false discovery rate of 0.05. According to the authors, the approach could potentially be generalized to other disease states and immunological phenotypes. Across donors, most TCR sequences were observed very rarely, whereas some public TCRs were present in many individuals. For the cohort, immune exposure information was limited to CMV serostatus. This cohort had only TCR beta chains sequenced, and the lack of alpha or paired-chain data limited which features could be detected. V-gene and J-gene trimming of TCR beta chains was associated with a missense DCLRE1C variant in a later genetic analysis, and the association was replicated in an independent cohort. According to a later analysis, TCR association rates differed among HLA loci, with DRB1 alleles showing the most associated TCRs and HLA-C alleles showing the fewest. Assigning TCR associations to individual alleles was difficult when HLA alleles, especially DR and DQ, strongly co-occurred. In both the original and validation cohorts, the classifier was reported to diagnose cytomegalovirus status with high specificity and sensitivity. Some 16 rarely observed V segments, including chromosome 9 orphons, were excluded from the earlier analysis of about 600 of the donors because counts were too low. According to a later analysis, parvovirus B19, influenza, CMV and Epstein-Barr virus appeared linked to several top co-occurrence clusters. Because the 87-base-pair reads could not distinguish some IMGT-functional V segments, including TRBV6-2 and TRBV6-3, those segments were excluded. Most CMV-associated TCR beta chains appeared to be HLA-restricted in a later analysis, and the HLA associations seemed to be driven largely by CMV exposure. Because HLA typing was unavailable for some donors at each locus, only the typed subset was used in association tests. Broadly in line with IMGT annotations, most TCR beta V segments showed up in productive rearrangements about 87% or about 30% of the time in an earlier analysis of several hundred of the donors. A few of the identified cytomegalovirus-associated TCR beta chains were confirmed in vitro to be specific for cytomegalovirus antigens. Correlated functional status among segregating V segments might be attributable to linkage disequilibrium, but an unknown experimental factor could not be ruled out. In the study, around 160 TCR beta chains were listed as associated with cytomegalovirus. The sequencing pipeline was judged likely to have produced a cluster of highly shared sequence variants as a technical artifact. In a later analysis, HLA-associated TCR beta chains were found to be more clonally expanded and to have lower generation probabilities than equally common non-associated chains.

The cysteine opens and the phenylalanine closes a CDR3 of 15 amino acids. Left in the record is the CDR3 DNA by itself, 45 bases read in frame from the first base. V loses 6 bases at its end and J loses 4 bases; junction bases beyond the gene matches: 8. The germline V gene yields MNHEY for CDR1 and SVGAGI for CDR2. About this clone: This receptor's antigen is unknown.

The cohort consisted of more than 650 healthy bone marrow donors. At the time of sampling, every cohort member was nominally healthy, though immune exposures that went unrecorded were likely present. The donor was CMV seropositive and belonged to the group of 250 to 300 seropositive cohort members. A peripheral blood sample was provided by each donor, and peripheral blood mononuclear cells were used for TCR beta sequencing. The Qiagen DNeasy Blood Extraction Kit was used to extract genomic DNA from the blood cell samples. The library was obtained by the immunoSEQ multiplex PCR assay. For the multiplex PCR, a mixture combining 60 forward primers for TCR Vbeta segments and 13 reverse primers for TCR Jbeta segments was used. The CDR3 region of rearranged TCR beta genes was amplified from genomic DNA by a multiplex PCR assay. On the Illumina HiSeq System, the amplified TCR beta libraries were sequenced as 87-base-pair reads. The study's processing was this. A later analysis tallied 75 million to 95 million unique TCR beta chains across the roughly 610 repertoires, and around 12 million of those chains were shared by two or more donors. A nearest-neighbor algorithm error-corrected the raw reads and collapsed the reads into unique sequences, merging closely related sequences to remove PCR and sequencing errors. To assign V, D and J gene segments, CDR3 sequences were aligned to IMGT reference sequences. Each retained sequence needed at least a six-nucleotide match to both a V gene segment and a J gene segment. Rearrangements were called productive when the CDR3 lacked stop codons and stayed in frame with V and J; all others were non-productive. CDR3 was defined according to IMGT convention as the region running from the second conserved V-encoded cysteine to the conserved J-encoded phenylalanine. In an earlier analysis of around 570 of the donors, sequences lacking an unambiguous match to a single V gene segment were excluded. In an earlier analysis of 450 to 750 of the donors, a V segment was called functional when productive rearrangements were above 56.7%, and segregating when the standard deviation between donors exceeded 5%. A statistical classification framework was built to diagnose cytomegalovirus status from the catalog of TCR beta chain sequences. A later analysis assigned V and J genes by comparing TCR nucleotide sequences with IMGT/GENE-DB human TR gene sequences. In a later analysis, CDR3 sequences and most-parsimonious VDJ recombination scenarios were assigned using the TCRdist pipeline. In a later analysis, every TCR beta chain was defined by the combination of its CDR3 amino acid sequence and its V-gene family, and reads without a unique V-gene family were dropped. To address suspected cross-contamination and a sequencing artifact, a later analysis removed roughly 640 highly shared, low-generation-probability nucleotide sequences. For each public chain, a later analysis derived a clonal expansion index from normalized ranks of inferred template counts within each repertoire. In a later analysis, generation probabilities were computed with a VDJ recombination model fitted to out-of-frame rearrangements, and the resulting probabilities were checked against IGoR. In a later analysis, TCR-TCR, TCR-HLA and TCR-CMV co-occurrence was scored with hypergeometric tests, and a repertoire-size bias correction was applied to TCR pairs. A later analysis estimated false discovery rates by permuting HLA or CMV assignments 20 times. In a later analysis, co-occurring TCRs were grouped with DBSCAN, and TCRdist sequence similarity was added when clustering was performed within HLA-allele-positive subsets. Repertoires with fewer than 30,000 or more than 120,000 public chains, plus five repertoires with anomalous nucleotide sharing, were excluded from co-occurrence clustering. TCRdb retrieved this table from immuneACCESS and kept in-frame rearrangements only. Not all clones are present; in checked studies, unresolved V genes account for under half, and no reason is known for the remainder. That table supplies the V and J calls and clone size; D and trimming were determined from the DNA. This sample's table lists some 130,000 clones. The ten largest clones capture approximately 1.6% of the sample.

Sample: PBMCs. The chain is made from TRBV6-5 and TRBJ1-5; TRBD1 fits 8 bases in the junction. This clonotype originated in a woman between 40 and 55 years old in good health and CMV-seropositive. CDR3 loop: CASRPRTGSNQPQHF. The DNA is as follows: TGTGCCAGCAGACCAAGGACAGGGTCGAATCAGCCCCAGCATTTT.